The subject of this entry is one TCR beta chain. What it binds is unknown. The donors were all healthy and Caucasian. This CDR3 spans 15 amino acids. The germline V and J ends were trimmed by 0 bases and 4 bases, with 15 bases remaining between them. Germline values: CDR1 DFQATT, CDR2 SNEGSKA (reference sequence). The entry originates in a study of identical twins. General study results and limits: Insertions were fewer in abundant cord blood beta clonotypes, whereas memory repertoires showed none of this pattern.

MiXCR, run by TCRdb on the 5' RACE reads, gives a single entry per CDR3 protein. In the table there are just over 450,000 distinct CDR3 sequences, 11% to 15% of which are singletons. These sequences were also reported in another study, on yellow fever vaccine responses in identical twins.

The receptor was isolated from a woman aged 18-29 years in good health. This chain links TRBV20-1 with TRBJ1-1, with D perhaps matching TRBD1 (6 bases). The sequencing input was CD4+ T cells sorted from blood. The CDR3 protein is CSARDRGRGVTEAFF. The CDR3 DNA reads as TGCAGTGCTAGAGACCGGGGCAGGGGTGTCACTGAAGCTTTCTTT.